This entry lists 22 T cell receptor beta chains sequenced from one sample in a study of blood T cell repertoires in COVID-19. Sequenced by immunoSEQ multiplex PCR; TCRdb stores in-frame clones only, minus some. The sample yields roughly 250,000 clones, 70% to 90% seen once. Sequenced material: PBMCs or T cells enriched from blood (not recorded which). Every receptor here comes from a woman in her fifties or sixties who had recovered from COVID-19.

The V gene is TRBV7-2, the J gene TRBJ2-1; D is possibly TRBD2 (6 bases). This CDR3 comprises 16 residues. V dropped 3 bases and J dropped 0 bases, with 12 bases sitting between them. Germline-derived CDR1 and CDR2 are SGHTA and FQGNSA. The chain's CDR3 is CASSFSGGISYNEQFF. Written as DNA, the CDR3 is TGTGCCAGCAGCTTTTCTGGGGGGATCTCCTACAATGAGCAGTTCTTC.

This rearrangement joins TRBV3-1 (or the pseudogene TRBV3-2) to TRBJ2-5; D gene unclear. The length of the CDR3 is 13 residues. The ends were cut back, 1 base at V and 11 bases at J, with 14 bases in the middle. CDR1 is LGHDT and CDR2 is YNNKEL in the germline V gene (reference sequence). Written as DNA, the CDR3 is TGTGCCAGCAGCCAAGTCGGTCCCATATTGCAGTACTTC. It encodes CASSQVGPILQYF.

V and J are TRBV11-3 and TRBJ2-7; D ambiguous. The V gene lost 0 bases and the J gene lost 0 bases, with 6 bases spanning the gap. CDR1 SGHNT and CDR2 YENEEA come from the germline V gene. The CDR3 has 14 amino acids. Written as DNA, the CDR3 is TGTGCCAGCAGCTTAGATGGTAGCTCCTACGAGCAGTACTTC. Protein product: CASSLDGSSYEQYF. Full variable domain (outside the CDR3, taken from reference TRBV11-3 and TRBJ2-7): EAGVVQSPRYKIIEKKQPVAFWCNPISGHNTLYWYLQNLGQGPELLIRYENEEAVDDSQLPKDRFSAERLKGVDSTLKIQPAELGDSAVYLCASSLDGSSYEQYFGPGTRLTVT.

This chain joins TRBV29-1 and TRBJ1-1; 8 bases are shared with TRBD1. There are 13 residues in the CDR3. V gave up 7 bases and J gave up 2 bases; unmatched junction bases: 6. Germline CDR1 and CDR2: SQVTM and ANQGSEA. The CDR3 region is CSARQGLNTEAFF. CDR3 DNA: TGCAGCGCCCGACAGGGGTTAAACACTGAAGCTTTCTTT.

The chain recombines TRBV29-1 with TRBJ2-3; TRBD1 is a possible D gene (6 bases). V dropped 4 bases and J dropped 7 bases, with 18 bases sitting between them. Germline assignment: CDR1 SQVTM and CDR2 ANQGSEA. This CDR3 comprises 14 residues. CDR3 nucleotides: TGCAGCGTTGTGCTACAGGGCGTGACGTATACGCAGTATTTT. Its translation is CSVVLQGVTYTQYF.

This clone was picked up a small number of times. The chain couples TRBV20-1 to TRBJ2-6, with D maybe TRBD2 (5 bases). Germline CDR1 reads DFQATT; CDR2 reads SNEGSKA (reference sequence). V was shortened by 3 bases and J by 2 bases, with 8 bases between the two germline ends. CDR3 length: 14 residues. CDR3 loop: CSASWRAGANVLTF. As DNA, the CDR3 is TGCAGTGCTAGTTGGCGGGCTGGGGCCAACGTCCTGACTTTC.

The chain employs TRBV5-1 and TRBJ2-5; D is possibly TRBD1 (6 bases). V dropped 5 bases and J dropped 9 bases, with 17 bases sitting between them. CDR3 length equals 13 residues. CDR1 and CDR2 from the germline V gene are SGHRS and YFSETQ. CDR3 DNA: TGCGCCAGCAGTCAGGACAGCTTTGGGGCCCAGTACTTC. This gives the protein CASSQDSFGAQYF.

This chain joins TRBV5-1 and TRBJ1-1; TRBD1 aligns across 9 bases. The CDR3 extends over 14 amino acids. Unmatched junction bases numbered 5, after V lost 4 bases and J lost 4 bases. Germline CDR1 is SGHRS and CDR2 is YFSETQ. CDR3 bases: TGCGCCAGCAGCACACAGGGGGCTATCACTGAAGCTTTCTTT. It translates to CASSTQGAITEAFF.

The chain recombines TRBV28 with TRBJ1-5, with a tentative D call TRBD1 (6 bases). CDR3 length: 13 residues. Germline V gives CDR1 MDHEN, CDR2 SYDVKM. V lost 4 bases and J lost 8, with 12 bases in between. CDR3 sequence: CASSSRGREPQHF. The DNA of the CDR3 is TGTGCCAGCAGTTCCAGGGGAAGGGAGCCCCAGCATTTT.

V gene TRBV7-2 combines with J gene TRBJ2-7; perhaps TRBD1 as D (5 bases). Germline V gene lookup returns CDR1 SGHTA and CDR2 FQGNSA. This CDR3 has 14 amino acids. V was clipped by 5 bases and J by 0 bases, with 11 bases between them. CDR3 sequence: CASSLQVTSYEQYF. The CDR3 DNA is TGTGCCAGCAGCCTACAGGTAACCTCCTACGAGCAGTACTTC.

The CDR3 spells CASSLFRWTAQETQYF. CDR3 in DNA: TGTGCCAGCAGCTTGTTTCGGTGGACAGCTCAAGAGACCCAGTACTTC. The J gene is TRBJ2-5, the V gene TRBV5-4; TRBD1 might be the D (6 bases). The CDR3 has 16 residues. V shed 1 base and J shed 2 bases, with 15 bases lying between them. The germline gives CDR1 SGHNT, CDR2 YYREEE (reference sequence).

This CDR3 is CASSWVEAANTGELFF. CDR3 DNA sequence: TGCGCCAGCAGCTGGGTGGAAGCGGCGAACACCGGGGAGCTGTTTTTT. This chain joins TRBV5-1 and TRBJ2-2; a weak D match, TRBD2 (5 bases). Germline V gene data show CDR1 as SGHRS and CDR2 as YFSETQ. V lost 3 bases and J lost 0, with 12 bases in between. The CDR3 contains 16 residues.

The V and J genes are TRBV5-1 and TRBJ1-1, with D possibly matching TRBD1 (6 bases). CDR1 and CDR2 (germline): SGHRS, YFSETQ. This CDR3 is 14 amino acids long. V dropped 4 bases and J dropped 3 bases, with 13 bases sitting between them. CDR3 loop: CASSIRGGDTEAFF. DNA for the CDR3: TGCGCCAGCAGCATCAGGGGCGGTGACACTGAAGCTTTCTTT. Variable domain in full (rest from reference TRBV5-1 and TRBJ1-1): KAGVTQTPRYLIKTRGQQVTLSCSPISGHRSVSWYQQTPGQGLQFLFEYFSETQRNKGNFPGRFSGRQFSNSRSEMNVSTLELGDSALYLCASSIRGGDTEAFFGQGTRLTVV.

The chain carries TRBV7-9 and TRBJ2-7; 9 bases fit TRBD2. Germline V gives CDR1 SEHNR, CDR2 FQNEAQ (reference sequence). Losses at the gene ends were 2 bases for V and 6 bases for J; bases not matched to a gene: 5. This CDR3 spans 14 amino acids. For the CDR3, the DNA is TGTGCCAGCAGCTTACTAGCGGGAAGGGGCGAGCAGTACTTC. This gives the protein CASSLLAGRGEQYF.

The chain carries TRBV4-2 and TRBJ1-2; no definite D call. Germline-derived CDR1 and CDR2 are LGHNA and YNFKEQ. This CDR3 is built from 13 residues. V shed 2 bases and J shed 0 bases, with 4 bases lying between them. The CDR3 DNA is TGTGCCAGCAGCCAAACAGCTAACTATGGCTACACCTTC. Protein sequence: CASSQTANYGYTF.

The CDR3 spells CSVEVQGINTEAFF. The CDR3 DNA follows: TGCAGCGTTGAAGTACAGGGGATAAACACTGAAGCTTTCTTT. The chain combines TRBV29-1 with TRBJ1-1, with 7 bases lining up with TRBD1. The CDR3 has 14 residues. J was trimmed by 2 bases and V by 1 base; bases with no gene match: 4. Germline values: CDR1 SQVTM, CDR2 ANQGSEA.

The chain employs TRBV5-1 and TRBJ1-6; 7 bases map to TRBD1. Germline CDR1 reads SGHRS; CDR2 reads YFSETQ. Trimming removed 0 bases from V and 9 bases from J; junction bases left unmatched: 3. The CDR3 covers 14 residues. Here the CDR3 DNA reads TGCGCCAGCAGCTTGGAGACAGGGAGTTCACCCCTCCACTTT. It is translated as CASSLETGSSPLHF.

The CDR3 is CASSPLADPNTGELFF. The CDR3 bases are TGTGCCAGCAGTCCTCTAGCAGACCCAAACACCGGGGAGCTGTTTTTT. The gene calls are TRBV28 and TRBJ2-2; a weak D match, TRBD2 (5 bases). The ends were cut back, 5 bases at V and 2 bases at J, with 15 bases in the middle. The CDR3 consists of 16 residues. The germline V gene encodes CDR1 MDHEN and CDR2 SYDVKM.

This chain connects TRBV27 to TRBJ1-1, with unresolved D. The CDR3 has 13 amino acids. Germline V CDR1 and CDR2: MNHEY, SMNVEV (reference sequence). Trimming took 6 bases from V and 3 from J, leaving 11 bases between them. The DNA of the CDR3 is TGTGCCAGCAGGGAGACGGTATACACTGAAGCTTTCTTT. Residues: CASRETVYTEAFF.

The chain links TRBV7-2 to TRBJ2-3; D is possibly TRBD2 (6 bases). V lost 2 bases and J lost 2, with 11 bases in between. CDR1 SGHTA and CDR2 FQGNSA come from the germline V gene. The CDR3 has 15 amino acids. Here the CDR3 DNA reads TGTGCCAGCAGCTTACTAGGACTACCCACAGATACGCAGTATTTT. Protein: CASSLLGLPTDTQYF.

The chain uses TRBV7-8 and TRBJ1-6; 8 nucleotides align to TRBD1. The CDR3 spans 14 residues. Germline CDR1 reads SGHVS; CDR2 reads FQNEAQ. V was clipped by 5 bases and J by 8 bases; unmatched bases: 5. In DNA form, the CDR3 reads TGTGCCAGCAGCCCGCGGGACAGGTATTCACCCCTCCACTTT. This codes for CASSPRDRYSPLHF.

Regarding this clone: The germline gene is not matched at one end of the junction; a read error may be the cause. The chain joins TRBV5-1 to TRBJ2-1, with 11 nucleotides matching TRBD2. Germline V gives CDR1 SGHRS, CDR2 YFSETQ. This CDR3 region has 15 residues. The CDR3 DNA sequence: TGCGCCAGCACCTTGGGACTAGCGGCCTACAATGAGCAGTTCTTC. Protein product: CASTLGLAAYNEQFF. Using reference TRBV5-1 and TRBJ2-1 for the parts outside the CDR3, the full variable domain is KAGVTQTPRYLIKTRGQQVTLSCSPISGHRSVSWYQQTPGQGLQFLFEYFSETQRNKGNFPGRFSGRQFSNSRSEMNVSTLELGDSALYLCASTLGLAAYNEQFFGPGTRLTVL.